This entry lists 10 T cell receptor beta chains sequenced from one sample in a study of cytomegalovirus exposure and HLA in healthy donors. Generated by immunoSEQ multiplex PCR, the TCRdb table keeps only in-frame clones and is missing some. The table lists about 160,000 clones, about 96% of them singletons. Sequencing was done on a sample of PBMCs. The source is a woman aged 18-29 years in good health and CMV-seronegative.

V usage is TRBV30 and J usage is TRBJ1-1, with 7 bases that match TRBD1. Per germline, CDR1 GTSNPN and CDR2 SVGIG (reference sequence). J lost 0 bases, V lost 7 bases, and 8 bases had no gene match. The CDR3 sequence is 14 residues long. CDR3 in amino acids: CASESGQMNTEAFF. The CDR3 bases are TGTGCCTCCGAGTCGGGACAGATGAACACTGAAGCTTTCTTT.

The rearrangement uses TRBV18 and TRBJ2-3; D is unresolved. Germline V gene lookup returns CDR1 KGHSH and CDR2 LQKENI. The CDR3 has 14 residues. V lost 6 bases to trimming and J lost 4 bases, with 14 bases between them. DNA for the CDR3: TGTGCCAGCTCCGGTCTTGGCGGCGCAGATACGCAGTATTTT. Its translation: CASSGLGGADTQYF.

The CDR3, as DNA: TGTGCCAGCAGCTTACAGGGGTATGAGCAGTTCTTC. Protein sequence: CASSLQGYEQFF. The chain recombines TRBV5-4 with TRBJ2-1; 7 nucleotides agree with TRBD1. This CDR3 has 12 residues. Germline V gene lookup returns CDR1 SGHNT and CDR2 YYREEE (reference sequence). With 2 bases clipped from V and 8 bases from J, the junction kept 1 base outside the gene matches. The whole variable domain, filled in from reference TRBV5-4 and TRBJ2-1, reads ETGVTQSPTHLIKTRGQQVTLRCSSQSGHNTVSWYQQALGQGPQFIFQYYREEENGRGNFPPRFSGLQFPNYSSELNVNALELDDSALYLCASSLQGYEQFFGPGTRLTVL.

This clone was counted a single time. The chain employs TRBV4-3 and TRBJ2-7; TRBD1 agrees at 8 bases. This CDR3 is built from 15 residues. The V segment lost 3 bases and the J segment 3 bases; nucleotides outside the gene matches: 7. Germline V gene data show CDR1 as LGHNA and CDR2 as YSLEER. The DNA of the CDR3 is TGCGCCAGCAGCCAGTCGACAGGGGCTCACTACGAGCAGTACTTC. Amino acids: CASSQSTGAHYEQYF.

This clone showed up just once. This chain links TRBV4-2 with TRBJ2-7; D is unclear. The CDR3 is 14 amino acids. V was trimmed by 0 bases and J by 0 bases, leaving 6 bases between them. Germline CDR1 LGHNA, CDR2 YNFKEQ. The CDR3 loop reads CASSQDFGSYEQYF. Here the CDR3 DNA reads TGTGCCAGCAGCCAAGATTTCGGCTCCTACGAGCAGTACTTC.

The chain couples TRBV6-6 to TRBJ1-1; D call uncertain. The CDR3 is 11 residues long. The germline V gene encodes CDR1 MNHNY and CDR2 SVGAGI (reference sequence). Trimming removed 6 bases at V and 6 bases at J, with 8 bases between. CDR3 sequence (DNA): TGTGCCAGCAGCCCCAATGCTGAAGCTTTCTTT. This gives the protein CASSPNAEAFF.

V gene TRBV14 combines with J gene TRBJ2-2; D gene uncertain. This CDR3 has 15 amino acids. CDR1 is SGHDN, CDR2 FVKESK, per germline. Trimming stripped 1 base from V and 5 bases from J, with 11 bases between. CDR3 amino acids: CASSQALVITGELFF. CDR3 bases: TGTGCCAGCAGCCAAGCGCTAGTGATAACCGGGGAGCTGTTTTTT.

This sequence joins TRBV7-2 and TRBJ2-6, with 7 bases identical to TRBD1. This CDR3 has 15 residues. V was pared by 5 bases and J by 4 bases, with 5 bases of the junction left unmatched. CDR1 is SGHTA, CDR2 FQGNSA, per germline. In nucleotides, the CDR3 is TGTGCCAGCAGCCCGTGGGACAGCGGGGCCAACGTCCTGACTTTC. Residues: CASSPWDSGANVLTF.

The chain employs TRBV14 and TRBJ2-3; D ambiguous. The CDR3 is 13 amino acids. V lost 2 bases, J lost 2 bases, and 5 bases lay in between. Germline V CDR1 and CDR2: SGHDN, FVKESK. The CDR3 region has the DNA TGTGCCAGCAGCCAACAACTCACAGATACGCAGTATTTT. Its translation: CASSQQLTDTQYF.

The rearrangement links TRBV27 to TRBJ2-3, with a weak D call TRBD2 (7 bases). Between the trimmed V and J ends, which lost 6 bases and 5 bases, there was a span of 21 bases. The CDR3 consists of 16 residues. The germline V gene has CDR1 MNHEY and CDR2 SMNVEV (reference sequence). The DNA for the CDR3 is TGTGCCAGCAGCTGGTCTCAAACGGGGGGCAGAGATACGCAGTATTTT. Protein product: CASSWSQTGGRDTQYF.